The next 14 T cell receptor beta chains were all read from a single sample in a study of cytomegalovirus exposure and HLA in healthy donors. PCR primers comprised 60 Vbeta and 13 Jbeta primers. Measured with immunoSEQ multiplex PCR; TCRdb has only the in-frame clones, and not every one. The sample includes approximately 110,000 clones, roughly 70% of them seen just once. The source material was PBMCs. The receptors were sampled from a woman aged 40 to 50 in good health and CMV-seronegative.

The rearrangement uses TRBV7-3 and TRBJ2-1; 11 positions agree with TRBD2. CDR1 is SGHTA and CDR2 is FQGTGA in the germline V gene. There are 16 residues in the CDR3. V trimming: 5 bases; J trimming: 7 bases; junction bases outside the gene matches: 10. CDR3 sequence (DNA): TGTGCCAGCAGCCCGTTACTAGCGGGAGCGAGGAATGAGCAGTTCTTC. It is translated as CASSPLLAGARNEQFF.

V gene TRBV28 combines with J gene TRBJ2-7; the D gene is possibly TRBD1 (6 bases). V lost 5 bases, J lost 0 bases, and 14 bases lay in between. CDR1 is MDHEN, CDR2 SYDVKM, per germline. There are 15 residues in the CDR3. As DNA, the CDR3 is TGTGCCAGCAGTAACCCGGGACACTTCTCCTACGAGCAGTACTTC. Its translation is CASSNPGHFSYEQYF.

This clone is a singleton in its sample. The gene calls are TRBV6-5 and TRBJ2-7, with D possibly TRBD2 on 5 matching bases. The ends were cut back, 6 bases at V and 3 bases at J, with 12 bases in the middle. Germline lookup yields CDR1 MNHEY and CDR2 SVGAGI. The CDR3 runs to 13 residues. DNA for the CDR3: TGTGCCAGCAGAGGAGGCCCTTACTACGAGCAGTACTTC. This codes for CASRGGPYYEQYF.

V and J are TRBV7-8 and TRBJ2-7; 7 nucleotides match TRBD1. Germline CDR1 and CDR2: SGHVS and FQNEAQ. V gave up 5 bases and J gave up 4 bases; unmatched junction bases: 11. The CDR3 is made up of 15 amino acids. CDR3 bases: TGTGCCAGCAGCCCAGGCCCCGGGACAGAGTACGAGCAGTACTTC. It specifies CASSPGPGTEYEQYF.

The chain links TRBV6-6 to TRBJ2-1, with TRBD2 identical over 13 bases. V gave up 5 bases and J gave up 5 bases; unmatched junction bases: 3. CDR1 and CDR2 from the germline V gene are MNHNY and SVGAGI (reference sequence). The CDR3 sequence is 15 residues long. The CDR3 sequence: CASSVGLAGNNEQFF. CDR3 nucleotide sequence: TGTGCCAGCAGTGTGGGACTAGCGGGGAACAATGAGCAGTTCTTC.

The genes are TRBV2 and TRBJ1-4; possible D gene TRBD1, 5 bases. CDR3 length: 14 residues. V dropped 4 bases and J dropped 6 bases, with 12 bases sitting between them. Germline values: CDR1 SNHLY, CDR2 FYNNEI. CDR3 sequence reads: CASSAGVGDEKLFF. CDR3 coding DNA: TGTGCCAGCAGTGCGGGGGTCGGGGATGAAAAACTGTTTTTT.

This clone was seen only once. The genes are TRBV19 and TRBJ1-1; D possibly corresponds to TRBD1 (6 bases). V lost 6 bases, J lost 5 bases, and 22 bases lay in between. This CDR3 has 16 residues. Per the germline V gene, CDR1 is LNHDA and CDR2 is SQIVND (reference sequence). The CDR3: CASSPPKTGFGTEAFF. In nucleotides, the CDR3 is TGTGCCAGTAGCCCACCCAAAACAGGGTTTGGGACTGAAGCTTTCTTT.

This clone was seen only once. V gene TRBV11-2 combines with J gene TRBJ2-1; 7 bases agree with TRBD1. CDR1 is SGHAT and CDR2 is FQNNGV in the germline V gene. The V segment lost 3 bases and the J segment 6 bases; nucleotides outside the gene matches: 5. The CDR3 runs 14 residues. Here the CDR3 reads CASSLGRDSNEQFF. Here the CDR3 DNA reads TGTGCCAGCAGCTTGGGTAGGGACAGCAATGAGCAGTTCTTC.

The DNA of the CDR3 is TGTGCCATCAGTGAGGAGACTAGCGCTGAGCAGTTCTTC. It encodes CAISEETSAEQFF. V and J are TRBV10-3 and TRBJ2-1, with 8 bases lining up with TRBD2. Trimming took 2 bases from V and 9 from J; bases not matched to a gene: 3. Germline lookup yields CDR1 ENHRY and CDR2 SYGVKD. The CDR3 has 13 residues.

The genes are TRBV11-3 and TRBJ2-1; a weak D match, TRBD2 (6 bases). The CDR3 consists of 15 residues. The V end lost 0 bases, the J end lost 5 bases, and 11 bases lay between the germline ends. Germline assignment: CDR1 SGHNT and CDR2 YENEEA. The CDR3 sequence is CASSLEEGLHNEQFF. In DNA form, the CDR3 reads TGTGCCAGCAGCTTAGAGGAGGGACTTCACAATGAGCAGTTCTTC. Full variable domain (remainder filled in from reference TRBV11-3 and TRBJ2-1): EAGVVQSPRYKIIEKKQPVAFWCNPISGHNTLYWYLQNLGQGPELLIRYENEEAVDDSQLPKDRFSAERLKGVDSTLKIQPAELGDSAVYLCASSLEEGLHNEQFFGPGTRLTVL.

The chain couples TRBV25-1 to TRBJ2-1, with D maybe TRBD2 (5 bases). V lost 5 bases and J lost 5, with 16 bases in between. Germline V gene data show CDR1 as MGHDK and CDR2 as SYGVNS. This CDR3 is built from 15 residues. The chain's CDR3 is CASSSTRRADNEQFF. CDR3 coding DNA: TGTGCCAGCAGTTCCACTCGGCGGGCGGACAATGAGCAGTTCTTC. Full variable domain (outside the CDR3, taken from reference TRBV25-1 and TRBJ2-1): EADIYQTPRYLVIGTGKKITLECSQTMGHDKMYWYQQDPGMELHLIHYSYGVNSTEKGDLSSESTVSRIRTEHFPLTLESARPSHTSQYLCASSSTRRADNEQFFGPGTRLTVL.

The CDR3 is CASSRLDRDYGYTF. In DNA form, the CDR3 reads TGTGCCAGCAGCCGACTCGACAGGGACTATGGCTACACCTTC. The V and J genes are TRBV7-8 and TRBJ1-2; 7 bases align to TRBD1. Trimming removed 5 bases from V and 3 bases from J; junction bases left unmatched: 6. The germline V gene has CDR1 SGHVS and CDR2 FQNEAQ. The CDR3 sequence is 14 residues long.

The chain joins TRBV7-7 to TRBJ2-2; D unclear. The germline gives CDR1 SSHAT, CDR2 FNYEAQ (reference sequence). The CDR3 contains 13 residues. V dropped 4 bases and J dropped 5 bases, with 8 bases sitting between them. The CDR3 DNA sequence: TGTGCCAGCAGCTCCCATGAGACCGGGGAGCTGTTTTTT. Translated, it gives CASSSHETGELFF.

The CDR3 protein is CASSQSRGDYGYTF. The DNA for the CDR3 is TGCGCCAGCAGCCAATCCAGGGGGGACTATGGCTACACCTTC. The chain links TRBV4-3 to TRBJ1-2, with TRBD1 matching over 7 bases. Germline CDR1 is LGHNA and CDR2 is YSLEER. The V and J ends lost 2 bases and 3 bases, in that order; junction bases with no gene match: 3. This CDR3 is 14 amino acids long.